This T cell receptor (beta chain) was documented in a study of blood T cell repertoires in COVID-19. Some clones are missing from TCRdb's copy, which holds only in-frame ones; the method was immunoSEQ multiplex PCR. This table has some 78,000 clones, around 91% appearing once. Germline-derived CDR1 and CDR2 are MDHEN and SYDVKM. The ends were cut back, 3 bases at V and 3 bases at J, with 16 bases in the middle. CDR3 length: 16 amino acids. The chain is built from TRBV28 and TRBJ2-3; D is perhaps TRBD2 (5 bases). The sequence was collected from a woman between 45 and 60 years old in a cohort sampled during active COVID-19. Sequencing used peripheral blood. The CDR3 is CASSLIGSKLTDTQYF. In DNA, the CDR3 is TGTGCCAGCAGTTTGATTGGGAGTAAGTTAACAGATACGCAGTATTTT.